This T cell receptor beta chain originates from a study of cytomegalovirus exposure and HLA in healthy donors. Between the trimmed V and J ends, which lost 4 bases and 2 bases, there was a span of 14 bases. The CDR3 is made up of 15 amino acids. Germline CDR1 SGDLS, CDR2 YYNGEE. Some clones are missing from TCRdb's copy, which holds only in-frame ones; the method was immunoSEQ multiplex PCR. The profile shows roughly 350,000 clones, 75% to 90% of them singletons. The rearrangement joins TRBV9 to TRBJ2-3; the D is unclear. The source of this sequence is a woman between 18 and 30 years old in good health and CMV-seronegative. Input material: PBMCs. The CDR3 nucleotides read TGTGCCAGCAGCCCCTTGAGTCCACCCACAGATACGCAGTATTTT. This gives the protein CASSPLSPPTDTQYF.